This T cell receptor beta chain was captured by sequencing in a study of T-cell reconstitution after alpha-beta-depleted transplantation in children (dated by TCRdb to 2016 to 2017). A note on the overall study: T-cell immune reconstitution after TCRalphabeta/CD19-depleted allogeneic hematopoietic cell transplantation in children was quantitatively tracked in the study by means of TCR repertoire profiling.

The library was prepared using PCR. Data came from an Illumina HiSeq 2500. TCR library preparation used molecular barcoding, with unique molecular identifiers applied to normalize quantification of the TCRbeta repertoire. TCRdb's own reprocessing of the public reads used fastp at Q25 and MiXCR and kept productive beta chains. Rows matching on CDR3 protein sequence are summarized as one entry with the most common DNA and genes. The table for this sample lists some 500,000 distinct CDR3 sequences; 15% to 20% of them were counted only once. The leading ten clones occupy roughly 3.3% of the sample. The germline V gene provides CDR1 SGHRS and CDR2 YFSETQ. The junction carries 15 bases between V and J, which are trimmed by 3 bases and 1 base respectively. Counted from cysteine to phenylalanine, this CDR3 has 16 amino acids. Only the CDR3 DNA is retained, 48 bases long and in frame from the first base. In its sample, this clonotype was seen a few times. It has no known antigen specificity. The record has no base qualities; no much larger clone is one base away.

The receptor chain draws on TRBV5-1 and TRBJ2-3; confidence is insufficient to name the D gene. The sequence was obtained from a human donor who donated a stem cell graft to a child with acute lymphoblastic leukemia. The sample consisted of PBMCs from the stem cell graft donor, taken from the stem cell graft. The DNA sequence is as follows: TGCGCCAGCAGCTCCGACCCCTACCAAGGCACAGATACGCAGTATTTT. Its translation reads: CASSSDPYQGTDTQYF.